This record covers a single T cell receptor beta chain. This entry is derived from a study of blood T cell repertoires in COVID-19. The V gene's germline CDR1 is SGHDN and CDR2 FVKESK. V lost 1 base, J lost 15 bases, and 8 bases stayed unmatched. The CDR3 sequence is 15 residues long. Per the study methods: Estimated nucleated cell counts came from reference gene primer amplification. Data came from immunoSEQ multiplex PCR; TCRdb stores just in-frame clones and leaves some out. V, J and clone size are taken as reported in that table, and D and trimming were inferred from the DNA itself. The data show 140,000 to 150,000 clones, around 89% seen once.

Sequencing was performed on peripheral blood. This TCR was recovered from a human donor with COVID-19, enrolled during active disease. The donor label of this sample is uncertain. V and J are TRBV14 and TRBJ2-1; 14 bases agree with TRBD2. The CDR3 nucleotides are TGTGCCAGCAGCCAAGCCGGGACTAGCGGGAGACAGGGGTTCTTC. Its protein product is CASSQAGTSGRQGFF.